This entry describes one TCR beta chain. Looked up from germline, CDR1 is ENHRY and CDR2 is SYGVKD. The CDR3 has 15 residues. The germline V and J ends were trimmed by 5 bases and 5 bases, with 17 bases remaining between them. The sample is drawn from a study of shared clonotypes between healthy human individuals. Sorted-subset replicate PCRs used about 200 ng of genomic DNA. This amount corresponded to 30,000 to 35,000 T cell genomes. Original analysis: Filtering differed for immunoSEQ, which gave only junction sequences without quality scores. Some clones are missing from TCRdb's copy, which holds only in-frame ones; the method was immunoSEQ multiplex PCR. The V and J calls and the clone size are those of that table, but D and trimming were determined from the DNA. Of 2 million to 2.5 million clones listed, almost 96% are singletons.

The TCR comes from a man between 18 and 29 years old in good health. V usage is TRBV10-3 and J usage is TRBJ2-3, with a weak D call TRBD2 (7 bases). The sample was naive CD4+ T cells sorted from blood. Subset here: CD45RA+ positively selected. The CDR3 bases are TGTGCCATCAGTTTACTAGCGAAGGGGGAAGATACGCAGTATTTT. This encodes CAISLLAKGEDTQYF.